This T cell receptor beta chain was documented in a study of cytomegalovirus exposure and HLA in healthy donors. V lost 4 bases and J 10 bases, leaving 12 bases between the germline ends. The CDR3 length is 12 residues. CDR1 is SGDLS and CDR2 is YYNGEE in the germline V gene. With 60 Vbeta and 13 Jbeta primers, the PCR was carried out. The data were produced by immunoSEQ multiplex PCR, yet TCRdb's version contains in-frame clones alone and is incomplete. The profile shows tens of thousands of clones, roughly 80% of them singletons. Sampled while nominally healthy, donors likely had unrecorded immune exposures.

The source material was PBMCs. The chain carries TRBV9 and TRBJ2-1; tentative D call: TRBD1 (5 bases). This sequence was found in a man aged 50-59 years in good health and CMV-seronegative. The CDR3 nucleotides read TGTGCCAGCAGCCCCCTAAAGGGGGAGCAGTTCTTC. Encoded protein: CASSPLKGEQFF.